The source of this T cell receptor beta chain is a study of control samples from healthy donors and cancer patients. Profiling relied on immunoSEQ multiplex PCR, and the TCRdb table lists in-frame clones only, not all of them. The table shows 65,000 to 85,000 clones, with 70% to 90% occurring only once. The CDR3 runs 13 residues. CDR1 is SGHDN and CDR2 is FVKESK in the germline V gene. Trimming took off 1 base at V and 8 bases at J, with 9 bases between the two ends. The chain joins TRBV14 to TRBJ2-1; D is uncertain. The sequence derives from a woman between 45 and 65 years old with head and neck cancer. Sequencing was done on a sample of PBMCs. The CDR3 nucleotides read TGTGCCAGCAGCCAAGTGAGAGGCTATGAGCAGTTCTTC. Encoded protein: CASSQVRGYEQFF.